The rows below give T cell receptor beta chains drawn from one sample of a study of monozygotic twins with inflammatory bowel disease. With the 5' RACE reads reprocessed, TCRdb shows one record per CDR3 protein and no DNA. The table lists around 230,000 distinct CDR3 sequences. The sample consisted of blood. Receptor source: a human donor with ulcerative colitis or Crohn's disease, or a healthy co-twin of an affected twin (not recorded which). CDR3s include the opening cysteine and the closing phenylalanine or tryptophan.

cdr3_length: 17; v_call: TRBV6-5; j_call: TRBJ1-6; cdr3_aa: CASSYPPTGAYNSPLHF
cdr3_length: 17; v_call: TRBV27; j_call: TRBJ1-1; cdr3_aa: CASSNEDLGGRWTEAFF
cdr3_length: 12; v_call: TRBV20-1; j_call: TRBJ1-1; cdr3_aa: CSASRSGREAFF
cdr3_length: 15; v_call: TRBV7-9; j_call: TRBJ2-7; cdr3_aa: CASSGTAGSAYEQYF
cdr3_length: 14; v_call: TRBV7-3; j_call: TRBJ1-1; cdr3_aa: CASSSGTGNTEAFF
cdr3_length: 14; v_call: TRBV15; j_call: TRBJ2-3; cdr3_aa: CATRKTDATDTQYF
cdr3_length: 15; v_call: TRBV5-1; j_call: TRBJ1-2; cdr3_aa: CASSLSDGPAKGYTF
cdr3_length: 16; v_call: TRBV9; j_call: TRBJ1-2; cdr3_aa: CASSVAQGPTDDGYTF
cdr3_length: 18; v_call: TRBV20-1; j_call: TRBJ2-2; cdr3_aa: CSARQLAGGRRIPGELFF
cdr3_length: 13; v_call: TRBV5-1; j_call: TRBJ1-2; cdr3_aa: CASSFSDGYGYTF
cdr3_length: 14; v_call: TRBV5-1; j_call: TRBJ1-2; cdr3_aa: CASSLSGANYGYTF
cdr3_length: 14; v_call: TRBV12-3/TRBV12-4; j_call: TRBJ1-5; cdr3_aa: CASSLDYSNQPQHF
cdr3_length: 13; v_call: TRBV20-1; j_call: TRBJ2-2; cdr3_aa: CSAGGGGQGELFF
cdr3_length: 14; v_call: TRBV5-1; j_call: TRBJ2-2; cdr3_aa: CASSPAPGVGELFF
cdr3_length: 14; v_call: TRBV5-1; j_call: TRBJ1-1; cdr3_aa: CASSLETGGTEAFF
cdr3_length: 15; v_call: TRBV12-3/TRBV12-4; j_call: TRBJ2-3; cdr3_aa: CASRPSGGPVDTQYF
cdr3_length: 16; v_call: TRBV11-2; j_call: TRBJ2-2; cdr3_aa: CASSFSLNRDTGELFF
cdr3_length: 14; v_call: TRBV7-9; j_call: TRBJ1-2; cdr3_aa: CASSSDQKLYGYTF
cdr3_length: 15; v_call: TRBV7-9; j_call: TRBJ1-1; cdr3_aa: CASSLVGRPNTEAFF
cdr3_length: 14; v_call: TRBV11-2; j_call: TRBJ2-7; cdr3_aa: CASSLVRTVNEQYF
cdr3_length: 13; v_call: TRBV6-5; j_call: TRBJ1-2; cdr3_aa: CASSYIISQGYTF
cdr3_length: 15; v_call: TRBV27; j_call: TRBJ2-3; cdr3_aa: CASSLRGLGQDTQYF
cdr3_length: 14; v_call: TRBV12-3/TRBV12-4; j_call: TRBJ1-4; cdr3_aa: CASSLQGLNEKLFF
cdr3_length: 16; v_call: TRBV5-5; j_call: TRBJ1-2; cdr3_aa: CASSLDEGRRELGYTF
cdr3_length: 17; v_call: TRBV10-3; j_call: TRBJ1-1; cdr3_aa: CAIRPGQGRSLNTEAFF
cdr3_length: 14; v_call: TRBV20-1; j_call: TRBJ1-5; cdr3_aa: CSAREEYGVQPQHF
cdr3_length: 15; v_call: TRBV12-3/TRBV12-4; j_call: TRBJ2-7; cdr3_aa: CASSFKMDRVGEQYF
cdr3_length: 17; v_call: TRBV6-1; j_call: TRBJ2-2; cdr3_aa: CASSRVYSYSNTGELFF
cdr3_length: 13; v_call: TRBV19; j_call: TRBJ1-2; cdr3_aa: CASSIALGDGYTF
cdr3_length: 13; v_call: TRBV29-1; j_call: TRBJ1-2; cdr3_aa: CSVVSAENYGYTF
cdr3_length: 15; v_call: TRBV7-2; j_call: TRBJ2-2; cdr3_aa: CASSLIPTNTGELFF
cdr3_length: 15; v_call: TRBV7-9; j_call: TRBJ2-7; cdr3_aa: CASSPLRGTSYEQYF
cdr3_length: 17; v_call: TRBV7-9; j_call: TRBJ2-2; cdr3_aa: CASSLAYRGSNTGELFF
cdr3_length: 14; v_call: TRBV5-5; j_call: TRBJ2-2; cdr3_aa: CASSLDAGTGELFF
cdr3_length: 14; v_call: TRBV5-6; j_call: TRBJ2-3; cdr3_aa: CASSRLAGRDTQYF
cdr3_length: 14; v_call: TRBV7-9; j_call: TRBJ2-3; cdr3_aa: CASSLRETGDTQYF
cdr3_length: 14; v_call: TRBV7-8; j_call: TRBJ1-5; cdr3_aa: CASSLGTENQPQHF
cdr3_length: 13; v_call: TRBV20-1; j_call: TRBJ1-1; cdr3_aa: CSARDRVVDEAFF
cdr3_length: 13; v_call: TRBV20-1; j_call: TRBJ2-7; cdr3_aa: CSAGWTGSLVQYF
cdr3_length: 13; v_call: TRBV10-3; j_call: TRBJ2-7; cdr3_aa: CAISGGQKYEQYF
cdr3_length: 19; v_call: TRBV4-1; j_call: TRBJ2-1; cdr3_aa: CASSYAGGRTFLLYNEQFF